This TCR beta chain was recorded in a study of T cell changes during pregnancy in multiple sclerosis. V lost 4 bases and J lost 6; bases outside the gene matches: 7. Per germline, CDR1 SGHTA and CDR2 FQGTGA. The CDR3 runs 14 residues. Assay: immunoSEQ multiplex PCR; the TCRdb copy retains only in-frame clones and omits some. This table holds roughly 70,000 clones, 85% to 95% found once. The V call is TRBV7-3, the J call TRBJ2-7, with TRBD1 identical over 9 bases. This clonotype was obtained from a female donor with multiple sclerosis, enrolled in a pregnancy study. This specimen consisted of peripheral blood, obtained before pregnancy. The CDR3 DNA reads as TGTGCCAGCAGCTCCCGGGACAGGGAGGGCGAGCAGTACTTC. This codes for CASSSRDREGEQYF.